Below, 21 T cell receptor beta chains from the same sample are listed, as sequenced in a study of T cell repertoires in cytomegalovirus infection. These receptors' targets are unknown. TCRdb re-analysed the reads in MiXCR, keeping a single row per CDR3 protein. This sample has fewer than 900,000 distinct CDR3 sequences, with roughly 29% found just once. The specimen was cultured CD8+ T cells from PBMCs, collected from culture after CMV antigen stimulation. These TCRs come from a human donor in good health (CMV status not recorded). Some clones in this sample may be carry-over from other donors' samples.

Concerning this clonotype: Germline is not matched at one junction end, which may reflect a read error. The rearrangement uses TRBV24-1 and TRBJ1-2; no reliable D call. Per the germline V gene, CDR1 is KGHDR and CDR2 is SFDVKD. This CDR3 has 13 amino acids. Here the CDR3 reads CATSDVPGLGCTF. The CDR3 DNA is TGTGCCACCAGTGATGTCCCAGGTCTTGGCTGCACCTTC.

The V and J genes are TRBV5-1 and TRBJ2-7, with 7 bases that match TRBD1. Germline assignment: CDR1 SGHRS and CDR2 YFSETQ. Unmatched junction bases numbered 6, after V lost 0 bases and J lost 3 bases. The CDR3 is made up of 15 amino acids. The CDR3 region is CASSLGGTAFYEQYV. Here the CDR3 DNA reads TGCGCCAGCAGCTTGGGTGGGACAGCGTTCTACGAGCAGTACGTC.

This clonotype was recorded only once. The chain couples TRBV19 to TRBJ2-3; the match to TRBD2 covers 14 bases. Germline loops: CDR1 LNHDA, CDR2 SQIVND (reference sequence). This CDR3 contains 18 residues. The V segment lost 4 bases and the J segment 1 base; nucleotides outside the gene matches: 7. This CDR3 is CASSRLAGGTFGTDTQYF. CDR3 coding DNA: TGTGCCAGTAGTAGACTAGCGGGGGGGACGTTCGGCACAGATACGCAGTATTTT.

The rearrangement uses TRBV27 and TRBJ1-2, with a possible D match to TRBD1 (5 bases). Looked up from germline, CDR1 is MNHEY and CDR2 is SMNVEV (reference sequence). This CDR3 region has 15 residues. V was clipped by 6 bases and J by 2 bases, with 16 bases between them. DNA of the CDR3: TGTGCCAGCAGGGGCGGGGCGGGGGGAAACTATGGCTACACCTTC. Translating gives CASRGGAGGNYGYTF.

This clonotype showed up just a few times. V gene TRBV10-3 combines with J gene TRBJ1-2; D gene ambiguous. Trimming took 2 bases from V and 8 from J, leaving 15 bases between them. CDR1 ENHRY and CDR2 SYGVKD come from the germline V gene. CDR3 length: 14 amino acids. The CDR3 loop is CAISEGQDLRGYTF. In nucleotides, the CDR3 is TGTGCCATCAGTGAGGGCCAGGATCTCAGGGGCTACACCTTC.

In its sample, this clonotype was seen a few times. The genes are TRBV12-3 or TRBV12-4 and TRBJ2-4, with TRBD1 as a possible D gene (6 bases). V was pared by 3 bases and J by 5 bases, with 8 bases between. The CDR3 length is 13 residues. The CDR3 region is CASSLAGENIQYF. CDR3 in DNA: TGTGCCAGCAGTTTGGCAGGGGAAAACATTCAGTACTTC.

The V gene is TRBV7-9, the J gene TRBJ1-2; D is unresolved. The CDR3 totals 14 residues. Trimming removed 1 base at V and 5 bases at J, with 11 bases between. The germline gives CDR1 SEHNR, CDR2 FQNEAQ (reference sequence). The CDR3, as DNA: TGTGCCAGCAGCTTAGTCACCGTGGATTATGGCTACACCTTC. Its translation: CASSLVTVDYGYTF. The full variable domain, with the rest looked up from reference TRBV7-9 and TRBJ1-2, is DTGVSQNPRHKITKRGQNVTFRCDPISEHNRLYWYRQTLGQGPEFLTYFQNEAQLEKSRLLSDRFSAERPKGSFSTLEIQRTEQGDSAMYLCASSLVTVDYGYTFGSGTRLTVV.

The chain couples TRBV6-5 to TRBJ1-1; D unclear. This CDR3 region has 15 residues. Trimming pared 0 bases from V and 8 bases from J, leaving 16 bases between. Germline CDR1 reads MNHEY; CDR2 reads SVGAGI. The CDR3 DNA sequence: TGTGCCAGCAGTTACTCCGACGCCCGGGCAGAGGAAGCTTTCTTT. Translated, it gives CASSYSDARAEEAFF.

The chain uses TRBV6-6 and TRBJ1-1, with D tentatively TRBD1 (5 bases). The length of the CDR3 is 12 residues. The ends were cut back, 2 bases at V and 10 bases at J, with 11 bases in the middle. Germline loops: CDR1 MNHNY, CDR2 SVGAGI (reference sequence). The CDR3 coding sequence is TGTGCCAGCAGTTACGGGCAGGGTGGAGCTTTCTTT. It codes for CASSYGQGGAFF.

This clonotype has a handful of counts. V gene TRBV19 combines with J gene TRBJ2-2; tentatively, D is TRBD1 or TRBD2 (6 bases each). This CDR3 is 14 amino acids long. V lost 8 bases, J lost 4 bases, and 14 bases lay in between. Germline V lookup: CDR1 LNHDA, CDR2 SQIVND (reference sequence). The CDR3 region is CASYGGLATGELFF. CDR3 coding DNA: TGTGCCAGTTATGGGGGGCTAGCCACCGGGGAGCTGTTTTTT.

This sequence joins TRBV5-6 and TRBJ2-1; 15 nucleotides align to TRBD2. This CDR3 has 16 amino acids. The V gene's germline CDR1 is SGHDT and CDR2 YYEEEE. The V and J ends lost 0 bases and 7 bases, in that order; junction bases with no gene match: 2. Here the CDR3 reads CASSLGGLAGGNEQFF. CDR3 nucleotide sequence: TGTGCCAGCAGCTTGGGGGGACTAGCGGGAGGTAATGAGCAGTTCTTC.

This rearrangement joins TRBV7-6 to TRBJ1-6, with TRBD1 as a possible D gene (5 bases). From germline, CDR1 is SGHVS and CDR2 FNYEAQ. The CDR3 has 15 amino acids. V lost 4 bases and J 9 bases, leaving 16 bases between the germline ends. DNA of the CDR3: TGTGCCAGCAGCTCCGCCCAGGGAGTAGGTTCACCCCTCCACTTT. Translated: CASSSAQGVGSPLHF.

This chain uses TRBV7-9 with TRBJ1-3; no firm D call. V lost 5 bases, J lost 0 bases, and 14 bases lay in between. Germline V lookup: CDR1 SEHNR, CDR2 FQNEAQ (reference sequence). The CDR3 spans 16 residues. CDR3 sequence: CASSGIIHSSGNTIYF. Here the CDR3 DNA reads TGTGCCAGCAGCGGAATCATACACAGCTCTGGAAACACCATATATTTT. Using reference TRBV7-9 and TRBJ1-3 for the parts outside the CDR3, the full variable domain is DTGVSQNPRHKITKRGQNVTFRCDPISEHNRLYWYRQTLGQGPEFLTYFQNEAQLEKSRLLSDRFSAERPKGSFSTLEIQRTEQGDSAMYLCASSGIIHSSGNTIYFGEGSWLTVV.

The chain joins TRBV24-1 to TRBJ2-5; a possible D gene is TRBD2 (6 bases). The CDR3 is 13 amino acids. Looked up from germline, CDR1 is KGHDR and CDR2 is SFDVKD. The germline V and J ends were trimmed by 5 bases and 5 bases, with 11 bases remaining between them. The CDR3 reads CATSGDFKETQYF. Here the CDR3 DNA reads TGTGCCACCAGTGGGGACTTTAAGGAGACCCAGTACTTC.

The table lists this clonotype with a few counts. The chain uses TRBV15 and TRBJ1-2; no firm D call. Trimming removed 1 base at V and 1 base at J, with 7 bases between. The germline CDR1 and CDR2 sequences are LNHNV and YYDKDF (reference sequence). The CDR3 contains 14 residues. CDR3 bases: TGTGCCACCAGCAGAGCCGGATTTAACTATGGCTACACCTTC. Its protein is CATSRAGFNYGYTF.

This clonotype has only a few counts. V usage is TRBV10-3 and J usage is TRBJ2-1; perhaps TRBD2 as D (5 bases). Per germline, CDR1 ENHRY and CDR2 SYGVKD. The CDR3 runs to 12 residues. V lost 2 bases, J lost 7 bases, and 6 bases lay in between. The CDR3 is CAISEGRNEQFF. In nucleotides, the CDR3 is TGTGCCATCAGTGAGGGGAGAAATGAGCAGTTCTTC.

This clonotype turned up a few times. This chain links TRBV27 with TRBJ2-1, with TRBD2 matching 12 bases. V lost 3 bases to trimming and J lost 8 bases; unmatched junction nucleotides: 8. CDR3 length equals 16 residues. Germline lookup yields CDR1 MNHEY and CDR2 SMNVEV (reference sequence). For the CDR3, the DNA is TGTGCCAGCAGTTTTGAGGCTAGCGGGGGGGCTGATGAGCAGTTCTTC. Residues: CASSFEASGGADEQFF.

This clonotype was detected ten times or more. One junction end does not reproduce the germline sequence, and a read error may be involved. The rearrangement links TRBV27 to TRBJ1-5; D perhaps matches TRBD1 (6 bases). Germline values: CDR1 MNHEY, CDR2 SMNVEV (reference sequence). The CDR3 loop spans 14 amino acids. This chain's CDR3 is CASSLWGGGQPQHF. The CDR3 nucleotides are TGTGCCAGCAGCTTATGGGGGGGCGGGCAGCCCCAGCATTTT.

The chain uses TRBV27 and TRBJ2-1; tentative D call: TRBD1 (7 bases). CDR1 MNHEY and CDR2 SMNVEV come from the germline V gene (reference sequence). The CDR3 runs to 14 residues. Trimming removed 0 bases from V and 9 bases from J, with 12 bases in between. The CDR3 is CASSLSAGGREQFF. CDR3 bases: TGTGCCAGCAGTTTATCGGCAGGGGGGCGTGAGCAGTTCTTC.

This chain connects TRBV20-1 to TRBJ2-2, with D perhaps TRBD1 (7 bases). Per the germline V gene, CDR1 is DFQATT and CDR2 is SNEGSKA (reference sequence). The CDR3 runs to 16 residues. V lost 0 bases to trimming and J lost 4 bases, with 15 bases between them. CDR3: CSARDRQGGSTGELFF. The CDR3 region has the DNA TGCAGTGCTAGAGATCGGCAGGGGGGTAGCACCGGGGAGCTGTTTTTT.

In this sample, this clonotype turned up a few times. This chain uses TRBV7-6 with TRBJ1-6; unclear D gene. The V gene's germline CDR1 is SGHVS and CDR2 FNYEAQ. This CDR3 comprises 16 residues. The V and J ends lost 0 bases and 0 bases respectively, with 6 bases between them. CDR3 coding DNA: TGTGCCAGCAGCTTAGCGTGGAGCTCCTATAATTCACCCCTCCACTTT. Protein sequence: CASSLAWSSYNSPLHF.